The TCR beta chain described here comes from a study of blood T cell repertoires in COVID-19. Turning to the study itself: Donors in the United States, Italy and Spain gave samples during acute or convalescent COVID-19.

Authors' analysis steps: Nucleated cell counts were estimated from reference gene primer amplification. Using immunoSEQ multiplex PCR, the repertoire was profiled, and TCRdb retains in-frame clones only, with some absent. V and J calls and clone size are copied from that table; D and trimming were computed from the DNA. The profile covers under 200,000 clones, with about 90% appearing a single time and 7% to 7.5% taken by the ten largest. Trimming removed 2 bases at V and 4 bases at J, with 7 bases between. The CDR3 is 13 amino acids. Per germline, CDR1 MNHEY and CDR2 SVGEGT. Ages ranged from about 18 to 100 years, with residence in approximately 25 US areas. This clone is medium-sized (0.01 to 0.1%) by share.

Sequenced: PBMCs or T cells enriched from blood (not recorded which). The genes are TRBV6-2 or TRBV6-3 and TRBJ2-3, with D perhaps TRBD2 (6 bases). This clonotype originated in a woman between 50 and 59 years old who had recovered from COVID-19. This CDR3 is CASSYRESDTQYF. CDR3 bases: TGTGCCAGCAGTTACCGGGAGTCAGATACGCAGTATTTT.